This record covers a single T cell receptor beta chain. Its antigen target is currently unknown. No much larger clonotype is one base removed from it; base qualities were not supplied. In this study, focal radiation therapy paired with CTLA-4 blockade (ipilimumab) was tested in patients who had chemo-refractory metastatic non-small-cell lung cancer. The sample is drawn from a study of radiotherapy plus CTLA-4 blockade in lung cancer (dated by TCRdb to 2016 to 2019). Looking at the study overall: Objective responses occurred in around 20% of enrolled patients, and just over 30% achieved disease control.

Overall results and qualifications from the work: The strongest predictors of response, as reported, were early dynamic changes in blood T cell clones along with a rise in serum interferon-beta after radiation. After treatment with radiotherapy and ipilimumab, TCR clones that originated in tumors expanded in peripheral blood.

The method was the immunoSEQ multiplex PCR assay. In its TCRdb copy, this immuneACCESS table keeps in-frame sequences only and misses some clones. Where compared with another copy, unresolved V genes explain less than half of these, and the others have no known cause. The sample table lists more than 90,000 clones, about 80% of them with a count of one. The ten largest clones represent roughly 3.5% of the sample. The sample consisted of peripheral blood, taken from a patient treated with radiotherapy plus ipilimumab. The sequence was collected from a human donor with non-small cell lung cancer that progressed on radiotherapy plus ipilimumab. Some clones in this sample may be carry-over from other donors' samples.

Read as DNA, the sequence is TGTGCCAGCTCACCTACCGGGCCCCCCTGGGTAACCTACGAGCAGTACTTC. It codes for CASSPTGPPWVTYEQYF. This receptor chain uses TRBV18 and TRBJ2-7, with the D gene too uncertain to name. Trimming takes 3 bases from V and 2 bases from J, and the germline ends sit 20 bases apart. For CDR1 and CDR2, the germline V gene lists KGHSH and LQKENI. The CDR3 runs 17 amino acids, cysteine and phenylalanine included. The kept DNA is CDR3 alone, 51 bases in frame from the first base. The CDR3, completed at both ends by the reference TRBV18 and TRBJ2-7 genes, gives the full variable domain NAGVMQNPRHLVRRRGQEARLRCSPMKGHSHVYWYRQLPEEGLKFMVYLQKENIIDESGMPKERFSAEFPKEGPSILRIQQVVRGDSAAYFCASSPTGPPWVTYEQYFGPGTRLTVT.